This T cell receptor beta chain was obtained from a study of T cell responses to AZD1222 COVID-19 vaccine. The CDR3 loop spans 12 amino acids. Germline-derived CDR1 and CDR2 are MDHEN and SYDVKM. V was trimmed by 7 bases and J by 3 bases, leaving 9 bases between them. Method: immunoSEQ multiplex PCR; TCRdb's copy keeps in-frame clones and lacks some. The data hold 150,000 or so clones, with 88% observed a single time. The sequence came from an adult in good health. The chain employs TRBV28 and TRBJ2-5; unclear D gene. The specimen was peripheral blood, collected on day 0 of AZD1222 vaccination. CDR3 sequence: CASKPREETQYF. The CDR3 DNA reads as TGTGCCAGCAAGCCACGGGAAGAGACCCAGTACTTC. The full variable domain, rest sourced from reference TRBV28 and TRBJ2-5, is DVKVTQSSRYLVKRTGEKVFLECVQDMDHENMFWYRQDPGLGLRLIYFSYDVKMKEKGDIPEGYSVSREKKERFSLILESASTNQTSMYLCASKPREETQYFGPGTRLLVL.